This T cell receptor (beta chain) was identified during a study of T-cell memory formation after mild COVID-19. This clonotype was detected only a few times. From the 5' RACE reads, TCRdb called clonotypes with MiXCR, one entry per CDR3 protein. The sample shows 250,000 to 400,000 distinct CDR3 sequences, more than 13% of them seen only once. With 4 bases removed from V and 6 bases from J, the gap between germline ends came to 15 bases. Looked up from germline, CDR1 is SGHTA and CDR2 is FQGNSA. This CDR3 is built from 14 residues. This chain connects TRBV7-2 to TRBJ1-2, with D possibly matching TRBD1 (5 bases). The sequence came from a man aged 18 to 29 who had mild COVID-19 (a few samples of this study predate the infection). Cell type and time point are not known. Sample: PBMCs or a T cell subset sorted from them (not recorded which). Written as DNA, the CDR3 is TGTGCCAGCAGCTCGTATGGATTGGGACATGGCTACACCTTC. Translating it yields CASSSYGLGHGYTF.